This T cell receptor beta chain stems from a study of blood T cell repertoires in COVID-19. For the study at large: Specimens from acute and convalescent COVID-19 originated in the United States, Italy and Spain. PBMCs, B-cell-depleted T cells, or T cells were the source of the cDNA or gDNA that made up the material.

This CDR3 has 16 amino acids. Trimming took 1 base from V and 5 from J, leaving 15 bases between them. CDR1 SGHVS and CDR2 FNYEAQ come from the germline V gene. The assay was immunoSEQ multiplex PCR, and TCRdb's table has in-frame clones only and misses some. The sample shows about 250,000 clones, about 82% of them seen only once. Seattle cases were enrolled at active infection and followed longitudinally. The origin of this receptor is a woman at least 80 years old with COVID-19, enrolled during active disease. This rearrangement joins TRBV7-6 to TRBJ2-1; a possible D gene is TRBD2 (5 bases). Sample: peripheral blood. DNA of the CDR3: TGTGCCAGCAGCTTAGAGTCCGGTTGGGAGAACAATGAGCAGTTCTTC. Translation: CASSLESGWENNEQFF.